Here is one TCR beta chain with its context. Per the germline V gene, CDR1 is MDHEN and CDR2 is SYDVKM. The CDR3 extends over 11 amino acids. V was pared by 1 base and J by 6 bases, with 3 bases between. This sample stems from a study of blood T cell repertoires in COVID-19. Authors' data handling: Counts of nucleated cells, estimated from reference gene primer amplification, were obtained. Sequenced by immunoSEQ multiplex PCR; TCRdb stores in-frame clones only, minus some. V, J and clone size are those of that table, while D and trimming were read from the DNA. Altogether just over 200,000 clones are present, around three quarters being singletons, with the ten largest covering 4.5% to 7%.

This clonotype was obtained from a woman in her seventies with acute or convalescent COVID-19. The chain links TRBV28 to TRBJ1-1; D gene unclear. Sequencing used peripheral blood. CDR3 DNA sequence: TGTGCCAGCAGTTTATTCTCTGAAGCTTTCTTT. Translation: CASSLFSEAFF.